This T cell receptor beta chain was retrieved from a study of multiple sclerosis patients with progressive multifocal leukoencephalopathy (dated by TCRdb to between 2019 and 2020). Study-wide context: Controls were a few natalizumab-treated MS patients who did not develop PML, sampled longitudinally. The study examined peripheral T and B cells of MS patients who developed PML (4 under natalizumab, 1 after alemtuzumab) and treated patients who did not. From before therapy, through 6 and 12 months, up to PML onset, two natalizumab-treated patients who later developed PML were tracked longitudinally. The goal was to find JC virus-specific or public T-cell expansions that arose at the time of PML onset.

Inclusive of the bounding cysteine and phenylalanine, the CDR3 is 15 residues long. Of the read, only the CDR3 DNA is kept; its 45 bases are in frame from base 1. V is cut by 1 base and J by 3 bases, and the space between the germline ends is 9 bases. Based on the germline V gene, the CDR1 and CDR2 sequences are KGHSH and LQKENI. Findings and caveats that apply to the study as a whole: The analysis covered only peripheral blood, although cerebrospinal fluid or brain lymphocytes might be more informative for natalizumab-associated PML. Because of the small, descriptive cohort, whether findings reflect JC virus infection or general immunocompromise remained unclear. TRB clones with frequency above 0.5% were observed only in PML patients, but the clones expanded at PML onset were found to be already present before and during natalizumab therapy. When PML developed, neither common TRBV or TRBJ gene usage nor preferential TRBV-TRBJ pairings were detected. Lower normalized Shannon entropy suggested less diverse TRB repertoires in most PML patients, whereas the natalizumab-treated controls showed values near 1.

What this sample's time point label stands for: before natalizumab initiation. Interferon beta had previously been received by all listed patients, and all PML patients were female. Blood samples at T0 were collected prior to the first natalizumab infusion. Ficoll-Hypaque density gradient centrifugation was used to isolate peripheral blood mononuclear cells. TRB CDR3 regions were amplified from genomic DNA with the immunoSEQ two-step multiplex PCR at survey-level depth. To estimate template counts and remove amplification bias, each PCR was spiked with synthetic inline TR CDR3 controls covering all V-J pairings. Reads were processed so that amplification and sequencing bias were reduced, and quantification was performed against synthetic TR CDR3 analogs. Concerning the study's data processing: Raw data were processed in ImmunoSEQ Analyzer, with out-of-frame sequences and CDR3s containing stop codons removed, and gene names were assigned according to IMGT nomenclature. Normalized Shannon entropy, defined as 1 minus Pielou's evenness, was used to summarize repertoire diversity. TRB sequences were considered identical only when V gene, J gene and CDR3 were shared. Public PML clonotypes were CDR3s shared by two or more PML-onset samples but absent earlier, in controls, and in public databases. Positional CDR3 amino acid composition was analyzed in Skylign with the observed count method. The table comes from immuneACCESS by way of TCRdb, which keeps in-frame sequences with V and J called. Part of the clones is missing from these tables; in studies checked, under half for an unresolved V gene and the rest for unknown reasons. V, J and clone size were drawn from that table, and D and trimming were deduced from the DNA. Here the sample has about 30,000 clones; 80% to 95% occur a single time. The top ten hold approximately 2% of the sample.

Notes on this clone: The antigen it recognizes is unknown. No much larger clone exists at a distance of one base, and base qualities are not known.

The source of this sequence is a man aged 25 to 45 with multiple sclerosis. Input material: PBMCs. Recombination joined TRBV18 with TRBJ2-2; TRBD1 is a possible D gene, resting on 5 matching bases. The DNA reads as follows: TGTGCCAGCTCACCACTTACAGGATACACCGGGGAGCTGTTTTTT. This is translated as CASSPLTGYTGELFF.